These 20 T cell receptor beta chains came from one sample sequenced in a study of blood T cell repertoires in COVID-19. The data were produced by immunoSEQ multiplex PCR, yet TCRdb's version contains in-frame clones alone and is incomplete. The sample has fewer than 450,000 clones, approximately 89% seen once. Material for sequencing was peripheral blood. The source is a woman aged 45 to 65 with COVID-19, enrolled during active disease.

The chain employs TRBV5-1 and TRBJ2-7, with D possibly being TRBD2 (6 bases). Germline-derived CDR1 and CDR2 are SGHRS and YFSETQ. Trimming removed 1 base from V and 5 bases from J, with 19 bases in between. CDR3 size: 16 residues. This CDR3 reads CASSLIYGGAANEQYF. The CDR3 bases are TGCGCCAGCAGCTTGATTTACGGCGGGGCCGCCAACGAGCAGTACTTC.

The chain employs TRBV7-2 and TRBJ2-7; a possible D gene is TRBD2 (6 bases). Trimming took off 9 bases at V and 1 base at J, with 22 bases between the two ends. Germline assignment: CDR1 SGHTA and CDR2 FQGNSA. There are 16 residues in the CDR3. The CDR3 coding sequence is TGTGCCAGTAGAAAGGGTTCGGGGGAGTGGTCCTACGAGCAGTACTTC. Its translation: CASRKGSGEWSYEQYF.

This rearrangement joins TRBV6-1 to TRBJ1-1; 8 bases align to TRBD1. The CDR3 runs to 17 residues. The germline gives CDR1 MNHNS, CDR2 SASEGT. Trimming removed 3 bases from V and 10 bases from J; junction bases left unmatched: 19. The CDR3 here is CASSDYGETGDESRAFF. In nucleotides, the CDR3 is TGTGCCAGCAGTGATTATGGGGAGACAGGGGACGAGTCTCGAGCTTTCTTT.

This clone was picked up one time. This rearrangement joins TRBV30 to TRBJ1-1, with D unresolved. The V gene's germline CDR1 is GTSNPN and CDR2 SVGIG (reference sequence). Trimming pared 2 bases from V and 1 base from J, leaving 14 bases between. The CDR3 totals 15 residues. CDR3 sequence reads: CAWSFSRQANTEAFF. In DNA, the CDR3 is TGTGCCTGGAGTTTCTCCAGGCAGGCGAACACTGAAGCTTTCTTT.

In DNA form, the CDR3 reads TGTGCCAGTAGTATAAGTCCAGGGCCGGCAGATACGCAGTATTTT. It codes for CASSISPGPADTQYF. This chain connects TRBV19 to TRBJ2-3, with D tentatively TRBD1 (5 bases). V gave up 2 bases and J gave up 4 bases, with 13 bases separating them. The V gene's germline CDR1 is LNHDA and CDR2 SQIVND (reference sequence). This CDR3 contains 15 residues.

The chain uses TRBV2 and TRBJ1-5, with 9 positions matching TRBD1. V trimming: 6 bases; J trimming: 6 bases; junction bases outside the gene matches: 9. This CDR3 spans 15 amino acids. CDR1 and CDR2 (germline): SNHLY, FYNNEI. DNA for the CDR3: TGTGCCAGCAGAGAAACAGGGGGCGCGGGTCAGCCCCAGCATTTT. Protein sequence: CASRETGGAGQPQHF. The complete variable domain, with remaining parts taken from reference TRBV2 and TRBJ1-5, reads EPEVTQTPSHQVTQMGQEVILRCVPISNHLYFYWYRQILGQKVEFLVSFYNNEISEKSEIFDDQFSVERPDGSNFTLKIRSTKLEDSAMYFCASRETGGAGQPQHFGDGTRLSIL.

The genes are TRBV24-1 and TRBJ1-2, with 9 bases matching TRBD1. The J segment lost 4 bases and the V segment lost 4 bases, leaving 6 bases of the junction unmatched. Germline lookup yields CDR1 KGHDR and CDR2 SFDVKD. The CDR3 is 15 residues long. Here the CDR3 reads CATSDRTGAGYGYTF. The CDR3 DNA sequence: TGTGCCACCAGTGACCGGACAGGGGCAGGCTATGGCTACACCTTC.

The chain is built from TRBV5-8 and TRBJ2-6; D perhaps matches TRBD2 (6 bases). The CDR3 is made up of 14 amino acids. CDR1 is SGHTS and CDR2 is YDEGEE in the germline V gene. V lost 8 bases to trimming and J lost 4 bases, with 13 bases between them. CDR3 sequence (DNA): TGTGCCAGTAAATTGCGGGGAGGGGCCAACGTCCTGACTTTC. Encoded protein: CASKLRGGANVLTF.

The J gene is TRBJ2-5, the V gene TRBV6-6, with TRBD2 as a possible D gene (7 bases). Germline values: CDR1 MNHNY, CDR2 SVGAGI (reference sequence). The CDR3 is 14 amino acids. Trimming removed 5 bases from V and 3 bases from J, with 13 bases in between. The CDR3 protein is CASSTGGAEETQYF. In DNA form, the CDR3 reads TGTGCCAGCAGTACTGGGGGGGCCGAAGAGACCCAGTACTTC.

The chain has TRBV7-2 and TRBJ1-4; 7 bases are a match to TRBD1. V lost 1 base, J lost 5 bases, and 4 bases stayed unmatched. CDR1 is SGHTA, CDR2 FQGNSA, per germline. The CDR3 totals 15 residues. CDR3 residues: CASSLGDRENEKLFF. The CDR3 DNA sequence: TGTGCCAGCAGCTTAGGAGACAGGGAGAATGAAAAACTGTTTTTT.

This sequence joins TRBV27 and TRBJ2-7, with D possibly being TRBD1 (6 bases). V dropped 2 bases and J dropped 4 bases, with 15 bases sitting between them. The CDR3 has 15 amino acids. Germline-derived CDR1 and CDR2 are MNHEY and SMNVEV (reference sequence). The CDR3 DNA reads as TGTGCCAGCAGTTTAACGGACAGTAGTTCATACGAGCAGTACTTC. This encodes CASSLTDSSSYEQYF.

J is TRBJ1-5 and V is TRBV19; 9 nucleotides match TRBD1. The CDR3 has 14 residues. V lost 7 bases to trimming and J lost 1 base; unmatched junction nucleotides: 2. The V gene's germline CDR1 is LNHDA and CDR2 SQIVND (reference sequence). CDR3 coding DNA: TGTGCCAGTAAGGACAGGGGCAGCAATCAGCCCCAGCATTTT. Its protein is CASKDRGSNQPQHF.

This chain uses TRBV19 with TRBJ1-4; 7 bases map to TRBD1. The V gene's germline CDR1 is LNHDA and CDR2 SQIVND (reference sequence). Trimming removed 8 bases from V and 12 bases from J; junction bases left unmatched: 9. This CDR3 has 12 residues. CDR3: CASSTGPRELFF. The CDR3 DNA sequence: TGTGCCAGTTCGACAGGGCCCAGGGAACTGTTTTTT.

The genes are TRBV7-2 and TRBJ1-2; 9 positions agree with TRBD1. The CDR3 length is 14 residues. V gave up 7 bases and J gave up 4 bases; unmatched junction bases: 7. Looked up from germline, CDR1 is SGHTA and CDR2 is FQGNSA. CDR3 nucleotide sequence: TGTGCCAGCACCCTCTACAGGGGGCCCTATGGCTACACCTTC. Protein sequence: CASTLYRGPYGYTF.

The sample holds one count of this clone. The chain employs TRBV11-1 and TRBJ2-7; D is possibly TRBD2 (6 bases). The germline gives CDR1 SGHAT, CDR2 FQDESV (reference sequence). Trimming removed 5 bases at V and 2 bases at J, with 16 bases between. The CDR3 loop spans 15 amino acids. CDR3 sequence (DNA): TGTGCCAGCAGCAACAATCGTGCGGGGACCTACGAGCAGTACTTC. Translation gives CASSNNRAGTYEQYF. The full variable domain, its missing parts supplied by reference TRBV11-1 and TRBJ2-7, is EAEVAQSPRYKITEKSQAVAFWCDPISGHATLYWYRQILGQGPELLVQFQDESVVDDSQLPKDRFSAERLKGVDSTLKIQPAELGDSAMYLCASSNNRAGTYEQYFGPGTRLTVT.

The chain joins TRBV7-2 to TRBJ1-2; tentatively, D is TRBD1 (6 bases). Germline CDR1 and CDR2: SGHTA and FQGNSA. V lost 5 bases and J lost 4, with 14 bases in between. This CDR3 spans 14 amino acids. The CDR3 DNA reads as TGTGCCAGCAGCCGCGGGGGGGGCGTCTATGGCTACACCTTC. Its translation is CASSRGGGVYGYTF.

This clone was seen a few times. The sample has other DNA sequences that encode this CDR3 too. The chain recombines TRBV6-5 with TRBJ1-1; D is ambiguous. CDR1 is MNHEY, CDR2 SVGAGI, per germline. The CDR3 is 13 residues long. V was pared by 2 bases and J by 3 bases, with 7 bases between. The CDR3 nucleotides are TGTGCCAGCAGTTACGGGCAGGACACTGAAGCTTTCTTT. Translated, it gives CASSYGQDTEAFF.

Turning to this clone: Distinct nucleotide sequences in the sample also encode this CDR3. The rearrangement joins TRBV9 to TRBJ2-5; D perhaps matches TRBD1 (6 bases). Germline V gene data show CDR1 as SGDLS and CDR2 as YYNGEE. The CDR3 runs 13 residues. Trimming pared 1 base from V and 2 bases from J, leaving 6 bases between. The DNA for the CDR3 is TGTGCCAGCAGCGTAAGGGGGCAAGAGACCCAGTACTTC. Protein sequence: CASSVRGQETQYF.

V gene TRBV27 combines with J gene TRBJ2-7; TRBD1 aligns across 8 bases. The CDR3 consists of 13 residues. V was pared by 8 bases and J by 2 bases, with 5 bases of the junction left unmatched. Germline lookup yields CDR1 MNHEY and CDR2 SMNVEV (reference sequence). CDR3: CASGQGTAYEQYF. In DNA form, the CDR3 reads TGTGCCAGCGGACAGGGTACAGCCTACGAGCAGTACTTC.

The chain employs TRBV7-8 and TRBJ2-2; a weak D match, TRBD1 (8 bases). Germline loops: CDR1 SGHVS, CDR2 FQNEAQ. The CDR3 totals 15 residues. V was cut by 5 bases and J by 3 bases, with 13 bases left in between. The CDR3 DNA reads TGTGCCAGCAGCCGACAGGGGAGGGACACCGGGGAGCTGTTTTTT. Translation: CASSRQGRDTGELFF.